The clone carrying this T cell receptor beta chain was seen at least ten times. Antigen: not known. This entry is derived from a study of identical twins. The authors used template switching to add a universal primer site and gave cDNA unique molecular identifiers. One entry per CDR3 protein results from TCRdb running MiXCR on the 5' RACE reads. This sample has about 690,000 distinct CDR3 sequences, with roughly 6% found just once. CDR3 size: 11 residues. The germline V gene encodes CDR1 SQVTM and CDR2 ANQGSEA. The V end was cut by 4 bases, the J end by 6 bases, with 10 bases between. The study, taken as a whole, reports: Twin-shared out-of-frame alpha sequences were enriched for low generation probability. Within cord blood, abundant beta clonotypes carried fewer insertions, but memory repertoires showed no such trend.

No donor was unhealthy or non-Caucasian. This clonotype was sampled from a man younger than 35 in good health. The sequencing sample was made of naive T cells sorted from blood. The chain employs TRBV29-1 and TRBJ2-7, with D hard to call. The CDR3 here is CSVGQDLEQYF. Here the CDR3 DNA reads TGCAGCGTTGGCCAGGATCTCGAGCAGTACTTC.